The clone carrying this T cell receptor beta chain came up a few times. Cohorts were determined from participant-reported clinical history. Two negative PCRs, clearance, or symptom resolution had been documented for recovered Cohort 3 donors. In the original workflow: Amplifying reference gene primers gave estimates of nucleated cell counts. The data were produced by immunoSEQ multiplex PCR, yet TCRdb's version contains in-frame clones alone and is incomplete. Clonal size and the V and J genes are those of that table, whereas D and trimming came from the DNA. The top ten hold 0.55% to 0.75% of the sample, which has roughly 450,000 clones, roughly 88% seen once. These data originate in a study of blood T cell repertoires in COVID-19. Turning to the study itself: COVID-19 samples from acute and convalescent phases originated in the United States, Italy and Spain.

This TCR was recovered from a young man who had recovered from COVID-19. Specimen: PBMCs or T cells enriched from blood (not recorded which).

The CDR3 loop reads CASSLAPPYGNTIYF. Here the CDR3 DNA reads TGTGCCAGCAGCTTAGCTCCCCCCTATGGAAACACCATATATTTT. The chain carries TRBV11-3 and TRBJ1-3, with D hard to call. Trimming pared 1 base from V and 3 bases from J, leaving 10 bases between. Germline lookup yields CDR1 SGHNT and CDR2 YENEEA. This CDR3 spans 15 amino acids.